This T cell receptor beta chain was sequenced for a study of blood T cell repertoires in COVID-19. Study background: Sources were T cells, B-cell-depleted T cells, or PBMCs; the material itself was cDNA or gDNA.

Those enrolled, adults aged roughly 18 to 89 years, came from about two dozen US areas. The CDR3 has 12 residues. Germline V CDR1 and CDR2: SEHNR, FQNEAQ (reference sequence). Trimming cost V 10 bases and J 3 bases, with 11 bases left between them. In the original analysis: Estimated nucleated cell counts came from reference gene primer amplification. The assay was immunoSEQ multiplex PCR, and TCRdb's table has in-frame clones only and misses some. V and J calls plus clone size are reproduced from that table; the DNA served to infer D and trimming. The data show approximately 170,000 clones, with approximately 87% seen just once and 3.5% to 5% held by the top ten.

The chain has TRBV7-9 and TRBJ2-3, with D perhaps matching TRBD2 (5 bases). Sequenced sample: PBMCs or T cells enriched from blood (not recorded which). This TCR was sampled from a woman between 50 and 59 years old who had recovered from COVID-19. DNA for the CDR3: TGTGCCACTAGCCCCCAGACAGATACGCAGTATTTT. Encoded protein: CATSPQTDTQYF.